These 13 T cell receptor beta chains came from one sample sequenced in a study of T cell responses to AZD1222 COVID-19 vaccine (TCRdb year 2021). The intended sense of this specimen's time point label: about 28 days (+/-7) after the second vaccine dose. The library was prepared using the immunoSEQ multiplex PCR assay. What TCRdb holds here is the immuneACCESS table cut down to in-frame rearrangements. Part of the clones is not present; checked against another copy, under half of the missing clones reflect an unresolved V gene, and the others are unexplained. The sample records 150,000 to 200,000 clones, roughly nine tenths of which are singletons. Clones ranked in the top ten supply 1% to 1.4% of the sample. The sample was peripheral blood, taken 28 days after the second AZD1222 dose. All receptors come from an adult who received the AZD1222 COVID-19 vaccine.

The sample holds a few counts of this clone. The chain employs TRBV10-3 and TRBJ1-1, with 10 bases identical to TRBD1. Germline V gene lookup returns CDR1 ENHRY and CDR2 SYGVKD. The ends lost 6 bases at V and 4 bases at J; junction bases unmatched: 5. This CDR3 has 14 residues. CDR3 sequence: CAISPGQGFTEAFF. The CDR3 DNA reads as TGTGCCATCAGCCCGGGACAGGGGTTCACTGAAGCTTTCTTT.

The V gene is TRBV10-3, the J gene TRBJ2-6, with D perhaps TRBD2 (6 bases). Trimming took off 0 bases at V and 0 bases at J, with 18 bases between the two ends. CDR1 ENHRY and CDR2 SYGVKD come from the germline V gene. The CDR3 contains 20 residues. The DNA of the CDR3 is TGTGCCATCAGTGAGTCGACTGGGGGGATTTCTAGCTCTGGGGCCAACGTCCTGACTTTC. This translates into CAISESTGGISSSGANVLTF.

The chain has TRBV7-9 and TRBJ1-1; 8 bases align to TRBD1. Germline V gene sequence: CDR1 SEHNR, CDR2 FQNEAQ (reference sequence). The CDR3 has 14 residues. V was clipped by 5 bases and J by 3 bases; unmatched bases: 5. The DNA of the CDR3 is TGTGCCAGCAGCCAGGGGGCGCCGGACACTGAAGCTTTCTTT. The encoded protein is CASSQGAPDTEAFF.

This chain joins TRBV6-4 and TRBJ1-1; D uncertain. The CDR3 is 13 amino acids. CDR1 is MRHNA and CDR2 is SNTAGT in the germline V gene. The V and J ends lost 0 bases and 4 bases respectively, with 6 bases between them. The CDR3 is CASSDSRGTEAFF. CDR3 sequence (DNA): TGTGCCAGCAGTGACTCGAGAGGCACTGAAGCTTTCTTT.

This chain uses TRBV5-1 with TRBJ1-3; possible D gene TRBD1, 6 bases. CDR1 SGHRS and CDR2 YFSETQ come from the germline V gene. There are 13 residues in the CDR3. V was cut by 4 bases and J by 4 bases, with 9 bases left in between. CDR3 sequence reads: CASSIGTGNTIYF. Written as DNA, the CDR3 is TGCGCCAGCAGCATCGGGACAGGAAACACCATATATTTT.

V is TRBV5-1 and J is TRBJ1-6, with TRBD1 matching 9 bases. With V trimmed by 4 bases and J by 9 bases, 8 bases remained unmatched. The CDR3 is made up of 15 amino acids. From germline, CDR1 is SGHRS and CDR2 YFSETQ. CDR3 DNA sequence: TGCGCCAGCAGCCTGACAGGGGGTTATGTTTCACCCCTCCACTTT. Translating it yields CASSLTGGYVSPLHF.

This clone turned up a few times. The chain uses TRBV11-2 and TRBJ2-7, with D possibly called TRBD1 or TRBD2 (5 bases each). Trimming pared 4 bases from V and 4 bases from J, leaving 14 bases between. The germline gives CDR1 SGHAT, CDR2 FQNNGV. The CDR3 covers 14 residues. The CDR3 is CASSSPGRRYEQYF. The CDR3, as DNA: TGTGCCAGCAGCTCGCCGGGACGGCGATACGAGCAGTACTTC.

The chain is built from TRBV11-1 and TRBJ1-2; D is possibly TRBD1 (6 bases). The ends were cut back, 5 bases at V and 8 bases at J, with 15 bases in the middle. Germline V gives CDR1 SGHAT, CDR2 FQDESV (reference sequence). This CDR3 has 13 residues. The CDR3 region is CASSPNRANGYTF. In nucleotides, the CDR3 is TGTGCCAGCAGCCCAAACAGGGCCAACGGCTACACCTTC.

This sequence joins TRBV7-9 and TRBJ1-1; D is unclear. Germline loops: CDR1 SEHNR, CDR2 FQNEAQ (reference sequence). This CDR3 contains 12 residues. The germline V and J ends were trimmed by 1 base and 8 bases, with 8 bases remaining between them. The CDR3 DNA follows: TGTGCCAGCAGCTTAGAAAGAAGGGAAGCTTTCTTT. Translation gives CASSLERREAFF.

The rearrangement links TRBV12-3 or TRBV12-4 to TRBJ1-5; D is uncertain. This CDR3 comprises 13 residues. The V end was cut by 5 bases, the J end by 8 bases, with 13 bases between. The CDR3 coding sequence is TGTGCCAGCAGTCTTATCGGTCGGGAGCCCCAGCATTTT. Translated, it gives CASSLIGREPQHF.

CDR3 sequence (DNA): TGTGCCAGCAGCCCTTTGGGCAGGGGAGCTTTCTTT. Residues: CASSPLGRGAFF. J is TRBJ1-1 and V is TRBV3-1 (or the pseudogene TRBV3-2), with D possibly TRBD1 on 6 matching bases. Trimming removed 4 bases from V and 10 bases from J, with 13 bases in between. The CDR3 spans 12 residues. Germline V gives CDR1 LGHDT, CDR2 YNNKEL (reference sequence).

This chain uses TRBV6-5 with TRBJ2-3, with a possible D match to TRBD1 (6 bases). CDR1 is MNHEY, CDR2 SVGAGI, per germline. The CDR3 runs to 13 residues. V lost 8 bases, J lost 2 bases, and 11 bases lay in between. Here the CDR3 reads CASQQGITDTQYF. The CDR3 DNA reads as TGTGCCAGCCAACAGGGTATCACAGATACGCAGTATTTT.

The gene calls are TRBV11-2 and TRBJ2-7; 7 bases agree with TRBD1. This CDR3 has 15 residues. Losses at the gene ends were 5 bases for V and 7 bases for J; bases not matched to a gene: 14. The germline V gene encodes CDR1 SGHAT and CDR2 FQNNGV. CDR3 protein: CASSHYRGKGREQYF. CDR3 coding DNA: TGTGCCAGCAGCCACTACAGGGGTAAGGGTAGGGAGCAGTACTTC.